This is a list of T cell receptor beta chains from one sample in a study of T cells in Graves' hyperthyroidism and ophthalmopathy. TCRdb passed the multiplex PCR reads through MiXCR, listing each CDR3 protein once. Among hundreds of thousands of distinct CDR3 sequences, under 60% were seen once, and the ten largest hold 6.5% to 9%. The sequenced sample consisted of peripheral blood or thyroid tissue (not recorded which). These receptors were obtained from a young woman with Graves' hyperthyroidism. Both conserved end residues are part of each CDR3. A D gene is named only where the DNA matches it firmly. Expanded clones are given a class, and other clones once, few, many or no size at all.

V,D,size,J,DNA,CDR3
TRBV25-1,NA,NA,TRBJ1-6,TGTGCCAGCAGAGGGGCAGGGGCCTATAATTCACCCCTCCACTTT,CASRGAGAYNSPLHF
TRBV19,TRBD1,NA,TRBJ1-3,TGTGCCACCTCAGGGGGCGGAAGTGGAAACACCATATATTTT,CATSGGGSGNTIYF
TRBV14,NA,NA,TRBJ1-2,TGTGCCAGCAGCTTTCACAGAGACAGGTCCTATGGCCACACCTTC,CASSFHRDRSYGHTF
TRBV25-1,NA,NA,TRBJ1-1,TGTGCCAGCAGCCCCCGGAGGGGCGGAGGAAACACTGAAGCTTTCTTT,CASSPRRGGGNTEAFF
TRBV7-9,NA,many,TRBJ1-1,TGTGCCAGCAGGGAGGGGGGACTAGAAACTGAAGCTTTCTTT,CASREGGLETEAFF
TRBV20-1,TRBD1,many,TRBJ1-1,TGCAGTGCTGGCGGGACAGGGTTGACTTTCTTT,CSAGGTGLTFF
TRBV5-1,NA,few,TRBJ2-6,TGCGCCAGCAGCTTCCTTCACTACTCTGGGGCCAACGTCCTGACTTTC,CASSFLHYSGANVLTF
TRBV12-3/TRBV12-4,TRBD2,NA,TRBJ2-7,TGTGCCAGCAGTCGAACTAGCGGGAGTTTCAACAAGCAGTACTTC,CASSRTSGSFNKQYF
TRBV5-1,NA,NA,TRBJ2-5,TGCGCCAGCAGCGGGTCGAGGGAGACCCAGTACTTC,CASSGSRETQYF
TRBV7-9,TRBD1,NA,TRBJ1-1,TGCGCCAGCAGCCTATTGACAGGGTCGAACACTGAAGCTTTCTTT,CASSLLTGSNTEAFF
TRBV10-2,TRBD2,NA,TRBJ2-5,TGCGCCAGCAGTGACATTCTAGCGGGAGATCTTGAGACCCAGTACTTC,CASSDILAGDLETQYF
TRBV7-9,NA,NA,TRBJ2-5,TGTGCCAGCAGCCAACGTTTTAGCCAAGAGACCCAGTACTTC,CASSQRFSQETQYF
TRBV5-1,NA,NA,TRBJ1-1,TGCGCCAGCAGCTTGGGTGCGGACCGTCAGGCTGAAGCTTTCTTT,CASSLGADRQAEAFF
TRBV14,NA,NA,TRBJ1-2,TGTGCCAGCAGCCTTCCCCACGGGTTGGGCTATGGCTACACCTTC,CASSLPHGLGYGYTF
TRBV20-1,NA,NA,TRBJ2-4,TGCAGTGCTAGCAGCAGAGACATTCAGTACTTC,CSASSRDIQYF
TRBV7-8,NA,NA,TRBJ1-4,TGTGCCAGCAGCTTTGGGACACTTGCAACTAATGAAAAACTGTTTTTT,CASSFGTLATNEKLFF
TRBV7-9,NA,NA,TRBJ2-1,TGTGCCAGCAAGCCGATTCTCGAGCAGTTCTTC,CASKPILEQFF
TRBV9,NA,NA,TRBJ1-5,TGTGCCAGCAGTTTGAGGGGTAGCAATCAGCCCAAGCATTTT,CASSLRGSNQPKHF
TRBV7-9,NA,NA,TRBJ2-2,TGTGCCAGCAGCTTAACGTACAGGCAGAACACCGGGGAGCTGTTTTTT,CASSLTYRQNTGELFF
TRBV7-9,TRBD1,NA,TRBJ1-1,TGTGCCAGCAGCTCACCACCGACAGGGAGGAACACTGAAGCTTTCTTT,CASSSPPTGRNTEAFF
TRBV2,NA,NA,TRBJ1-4,TGTGCCAGCAGTGAAGCTAATAATGAAAAACTGTTTTTT,CASSEANNEKLFF
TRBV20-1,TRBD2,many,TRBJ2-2,TGCAGTGCTATCGGGAGGGCCGCCGGGGAGCTGTTTTTT,CSAIGRAAGELFF
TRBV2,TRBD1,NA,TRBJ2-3,TGTGCCACCAGTGACACGGGACAGGGCACAGATACGCAGTATTTT,CATSDTGQGTDTQYF
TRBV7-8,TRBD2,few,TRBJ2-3,TGTGCCAGCAGCGGACTAGCGGGAGTTACAGATACGCAGTATTTT,CASSGLAGVTDTQYF
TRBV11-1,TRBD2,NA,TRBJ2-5,TGTGCCAGCAGCTTAGGTTGGGAGGGCCCAGAGACCCAGTACTTC,CASSLGWEGPETQYF
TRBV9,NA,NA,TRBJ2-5,TGTGCCAGCAGTTATGACAGAGGCAATCAGCCCCAGTACTTC,CASSYDRGNQPQYF
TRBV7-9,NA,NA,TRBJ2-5,TGTGCCTGCAATCCGGGAGAGACCCAGTACTTC,CACNPGETQYF
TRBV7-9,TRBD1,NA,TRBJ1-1,TGTGCCAGCAGCCTAGGACAGGTCGATGACACTGAAGCTTTCTTT,CASSLGQVDDTEAFF
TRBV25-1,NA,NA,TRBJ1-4,TGTGCCAGCGGTGGGGATGAAAAACTGTTTTTT,CASGGDEKLFF
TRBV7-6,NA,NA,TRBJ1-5,TGTGCCAGCAGCCAAGATAGGGGCCGCAATCAGCCCCGGCATTTT,CASSQDRGRNQPRHF
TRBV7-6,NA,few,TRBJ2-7,TGTGCCAGCAGCTTTAAATCCGGATCCTACGAGCAGTACTTC,CASSFKSGSYEQYF
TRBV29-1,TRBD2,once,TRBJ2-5,TGCAGCGTTAAGGAGGGAGGGCCGTTCGATAAAGAGACCCAGTACTTC,CSVKEGGPFDKETQYF
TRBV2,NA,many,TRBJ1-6,TGTGCCAGCACTAAAATGGGGCTACCTGATTCACCCCTCCACTTT,CASTKMGLPDSPLHF
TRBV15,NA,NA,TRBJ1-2,TGTGCCACCAGCGTTGAAGCAAGGGAACATGGCTACACCTTC,CATSVEAREHGYTF
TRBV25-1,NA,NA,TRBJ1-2,TGTGCCAGCAGGGCGCTAGGTCTAGGCTACACCTTC,CASRALGLGYTF
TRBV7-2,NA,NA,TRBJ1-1,TGTGCCAGCAGCTCCCGTCCAGGGCTCCGGGGACGGAACACTGAAGCTTTCTTT,CASSSRPGLRGRNTEAFF
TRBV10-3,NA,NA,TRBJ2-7,TGTGCCAGCAGCTCCGCACAGGGAGTCGATCACGACGAGCAGTACTTC,CASSSAQGVDHDEQYF
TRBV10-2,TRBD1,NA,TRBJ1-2,TGCGCCAGCAGAATCCCACTAATCGGACAGGGCCGCTATGGCTACACCTTC,CASRIPLIGQGRYGYTF
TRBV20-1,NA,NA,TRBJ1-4,TGCAGTGTTAGCTGGACAGTGGAGAATGAAAAACTGTTTTTT,CSVSWTVENEKLFF
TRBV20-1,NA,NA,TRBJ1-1,TGCAGTGCCCTCCGATATACCGAAGCTTTCTTT,CSALRYTEAFF
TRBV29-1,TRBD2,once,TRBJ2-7,TGCAGCTTGGGGACTAGCGGGATCTACGAGCAGTACTTC,CSLGTSGIYEQYF
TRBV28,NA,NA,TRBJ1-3,TGTGCCACCAAACACTCTGGAAACACCATATATTTT,CATKHSGNTIYF
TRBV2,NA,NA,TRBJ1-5,TGTGCCAGCAGTGACGGCTGGAGCAATCAGCCCCAGCATTTT,CASSDGWSNQPQHF
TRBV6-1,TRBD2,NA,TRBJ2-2,TGTGCCAGCAGTGACCCTTTTGGACTAGCGGGAAACACCGGGGAGCTGTTTTTT,CASSDPFGLAGNTGELFF
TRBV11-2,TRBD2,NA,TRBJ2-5,TGTGCCAGCAGTTACAGTCCAGCGGGAGGGCCGGGAGAAGAGACCCAGTACTTC,CASSYSPAGGPGEETQYF
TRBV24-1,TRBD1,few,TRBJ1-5,TGTGCCACCAGTGACCGAGACAGGGTTCAGCCCCAGCATTTT,CATSDRDRVQPQHF
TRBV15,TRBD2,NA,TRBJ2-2,TGTGCCACCAGCAGAGACCGACTAGCGGAGGCCACCGGGGAGCTGTTTTTT,CATSRDRLAEATGELFF
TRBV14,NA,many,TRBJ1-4,TGTGCCAGCAGCCAAGATCGCACAGTAAATGAAAAACTGTTTTTT,CASSQDRTVNEKLFF
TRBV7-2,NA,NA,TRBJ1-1,TGTGCCTGCAGCGAAGTCGGCGTGGGGAACACTGAAGCTTTCTTT,CACSEVGVGNTEAFF
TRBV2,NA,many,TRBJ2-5,TGTGCCAGCCGGACACCACCAGAAGAGACCCAGTACTTC,CASRTPPEETQYF
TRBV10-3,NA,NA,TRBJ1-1,TGTGCCATCAGTGACCGGGGGGCCACTGAAGCTTTCTTT,CAISDRGATEAFF
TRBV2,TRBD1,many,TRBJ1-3,TGTGCCAGCAGACAGGGGCTTATCTCTGGAAACACCATATATTTT,CASRQGLISGNTIYF
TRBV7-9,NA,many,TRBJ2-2,TGTGCCAGCAGCTCCCTCGAGGACACCGGGGAGCTGTTTTTT,CASSSLEDTGELFF
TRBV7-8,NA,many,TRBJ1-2,TGCGCCAGCAGCCAAACACAGGGTTACTATGGCTACACCTTC,CASSQTQGYYGYTF
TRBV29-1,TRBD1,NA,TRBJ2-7,TGCAGCGTTCCCACCGGGACAGACGGCTACGAGCAGTACTTC,CSVPTGTDGYEQYF
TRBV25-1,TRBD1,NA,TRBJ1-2,TGTGCCAGCGGGGGACAGGTAGATGGCTACACCTTC,CASGGQVDGYTF
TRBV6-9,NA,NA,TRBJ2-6,TGTGCCAGCAGTGATTTGAACCTCTCTGGGGCCAACGCCCTGACTTTC,CASSDLNLSGANALTF
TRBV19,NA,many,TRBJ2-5,TGTGCCAGCAGCTTACATGGGCAAGAGACCCAGTACTTC,CASSLHGQETQYF
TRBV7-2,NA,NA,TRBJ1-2,TGTGCCAGCAGCTTAGAAGCCCTGGGCGGCTACACCTTC,CASSLEALGGYTF